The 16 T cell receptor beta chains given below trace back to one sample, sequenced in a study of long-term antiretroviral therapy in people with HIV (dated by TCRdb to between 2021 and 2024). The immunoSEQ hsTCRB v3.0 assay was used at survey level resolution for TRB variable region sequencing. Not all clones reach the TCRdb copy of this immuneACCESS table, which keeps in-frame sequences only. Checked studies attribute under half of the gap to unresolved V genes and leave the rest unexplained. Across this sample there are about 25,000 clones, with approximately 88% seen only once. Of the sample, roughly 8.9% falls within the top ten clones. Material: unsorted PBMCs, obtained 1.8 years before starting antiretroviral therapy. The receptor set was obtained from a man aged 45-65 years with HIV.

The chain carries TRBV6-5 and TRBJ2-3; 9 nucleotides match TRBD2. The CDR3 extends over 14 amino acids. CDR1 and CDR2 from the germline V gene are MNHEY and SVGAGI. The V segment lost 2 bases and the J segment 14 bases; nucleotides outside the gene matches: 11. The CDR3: CASSYLSSGKDLYF. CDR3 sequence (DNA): TGTGCCAGCAGTTACCTTTCTAGCGGGAAAGACTTGTATTTT.

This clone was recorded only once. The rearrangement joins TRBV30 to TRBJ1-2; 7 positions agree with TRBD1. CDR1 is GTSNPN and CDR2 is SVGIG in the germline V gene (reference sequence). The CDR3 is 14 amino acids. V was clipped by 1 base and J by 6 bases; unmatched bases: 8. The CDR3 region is CAWSEPTGRHGYTF. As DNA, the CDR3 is TGTGCCTGGAGTGAACCGACAGGGCGGCATGGCTACACCTTC. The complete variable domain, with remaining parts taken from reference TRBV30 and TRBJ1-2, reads SQTIHQWPATLVQPVGSPLSLECTVEGTSNPNLYWYRQAAGRGLQLLFYSVGIGQISSEVPQNLSASRPQDRQFILSSKKLLLSDSGFYLCAWSEPTGRHGYTFGSGTRLTVV.

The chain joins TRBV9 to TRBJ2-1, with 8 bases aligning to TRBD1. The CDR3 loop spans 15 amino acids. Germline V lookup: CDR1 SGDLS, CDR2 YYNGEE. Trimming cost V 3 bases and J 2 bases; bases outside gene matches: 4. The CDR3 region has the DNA TGTGCCAGCAGCGATGGACAGGGACCCTACAATGAGCAGTTCTTC. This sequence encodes CASSDGQGPYNEQFF.

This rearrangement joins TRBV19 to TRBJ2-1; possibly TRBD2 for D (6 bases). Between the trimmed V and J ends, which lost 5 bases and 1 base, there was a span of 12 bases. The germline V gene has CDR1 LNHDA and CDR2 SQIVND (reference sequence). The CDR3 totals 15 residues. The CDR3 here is CASSQGGKSYNEQFF. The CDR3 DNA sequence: TGTGCCAGTAGTCAGGGAGGTAAGTCCTACAATGAGCAGTTCTTC.

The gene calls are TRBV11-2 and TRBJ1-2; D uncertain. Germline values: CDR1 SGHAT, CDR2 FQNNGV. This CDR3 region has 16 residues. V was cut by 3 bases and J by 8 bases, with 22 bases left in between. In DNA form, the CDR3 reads TGTGCCAGCAGCTTGTTTCGGCAAGACTCCATAAGAGGCTACACCTTC. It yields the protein CASSLFRQDSIRGYTF.

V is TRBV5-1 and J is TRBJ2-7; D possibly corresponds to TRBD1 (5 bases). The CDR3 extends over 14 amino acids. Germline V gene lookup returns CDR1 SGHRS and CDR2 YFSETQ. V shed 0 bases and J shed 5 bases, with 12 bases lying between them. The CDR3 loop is CASSLGQFAHEQYF. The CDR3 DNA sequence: TGCGCCAGCAGCTTGGGACAGTTTGCCCACGAGCAGTACTTC.

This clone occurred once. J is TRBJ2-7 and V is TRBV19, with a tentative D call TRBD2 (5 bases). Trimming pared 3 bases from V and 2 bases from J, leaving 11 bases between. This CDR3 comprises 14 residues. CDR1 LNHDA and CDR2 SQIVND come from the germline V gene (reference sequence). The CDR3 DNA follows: TGTGCCAGTAGTATGTCTAGCTTGACCTACGAGCAGTACTTC. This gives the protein CASSMSSLTYEQYF.

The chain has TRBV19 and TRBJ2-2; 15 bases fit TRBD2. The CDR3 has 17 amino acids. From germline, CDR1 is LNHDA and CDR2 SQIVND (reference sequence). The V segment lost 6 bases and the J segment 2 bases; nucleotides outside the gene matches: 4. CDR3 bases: TGTGCCAGTAGAGGACTAGCGGGAGGGGGAAACACCGGGGAGCTGTTTTTT. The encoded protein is CASRGLAGGGNTGELFF.

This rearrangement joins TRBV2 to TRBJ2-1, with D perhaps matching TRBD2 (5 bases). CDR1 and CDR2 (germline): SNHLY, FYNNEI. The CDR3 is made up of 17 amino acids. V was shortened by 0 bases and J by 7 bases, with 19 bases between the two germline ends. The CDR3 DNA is TGTGCCAGCAGTGAAGCTTTTAACCGGACTTACTATAATGAGCAGTTCTTC. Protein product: CASSEAFNRTYYNEQFF.

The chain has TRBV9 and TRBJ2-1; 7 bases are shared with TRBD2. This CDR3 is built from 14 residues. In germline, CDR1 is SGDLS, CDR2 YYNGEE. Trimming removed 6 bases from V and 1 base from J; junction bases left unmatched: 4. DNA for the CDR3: TGTGCCAGCACCTGGGGGGGGTCCTACAATGAGCAGTTCTTC. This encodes CASTWGGSYNEQFF.

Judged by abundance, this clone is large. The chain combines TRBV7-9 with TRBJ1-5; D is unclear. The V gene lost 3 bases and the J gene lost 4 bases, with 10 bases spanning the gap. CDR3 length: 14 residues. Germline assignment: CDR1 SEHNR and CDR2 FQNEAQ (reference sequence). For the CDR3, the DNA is TGTGCCAGCAGCTTCGAGGGCTTTAATCAGCCCCAGCATTTT. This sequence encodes CASSFEGFNQPQHF.

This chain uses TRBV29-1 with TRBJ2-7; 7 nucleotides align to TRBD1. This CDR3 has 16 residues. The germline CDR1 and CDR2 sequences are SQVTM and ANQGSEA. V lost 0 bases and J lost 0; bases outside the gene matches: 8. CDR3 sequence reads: CSVEDFGTASSYEQYF. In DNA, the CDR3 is TGCAGCGTTGAAGATTTTGGGACAGCGAGCTCCTACGAGCAGTACTTC.

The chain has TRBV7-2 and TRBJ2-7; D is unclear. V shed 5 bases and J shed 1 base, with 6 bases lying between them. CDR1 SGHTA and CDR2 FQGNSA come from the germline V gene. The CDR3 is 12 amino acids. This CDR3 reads CASSPVSYEQYF. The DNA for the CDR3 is TGTGCCAGCAGCCCAGTTTCCTACGAGCAGTACTTC.

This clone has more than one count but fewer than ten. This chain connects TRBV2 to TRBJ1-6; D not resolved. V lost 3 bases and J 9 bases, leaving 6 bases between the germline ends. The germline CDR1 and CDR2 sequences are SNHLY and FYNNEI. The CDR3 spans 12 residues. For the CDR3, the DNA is TGTGCCAGCAGTGATTTGTCTTCACCCCTCCACTTT. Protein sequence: CASSDLSSPLHF.

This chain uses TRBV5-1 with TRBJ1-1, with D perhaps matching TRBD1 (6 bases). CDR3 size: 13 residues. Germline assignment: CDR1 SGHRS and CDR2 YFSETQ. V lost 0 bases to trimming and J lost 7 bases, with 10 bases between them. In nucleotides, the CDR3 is TGCGCCAGCAGCTTGGGGGTGGACAGTGAAGCTTTCTTT. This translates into CASSLGVDSEAFF.

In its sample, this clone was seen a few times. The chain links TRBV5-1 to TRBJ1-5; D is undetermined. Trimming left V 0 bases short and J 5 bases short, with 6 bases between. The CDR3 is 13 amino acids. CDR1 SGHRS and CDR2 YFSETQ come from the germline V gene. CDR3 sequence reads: CASSLEGHQPQHF. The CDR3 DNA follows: TGCGCCAGCAGCTTGGAAGGTCATCAGCCCCAGCATTTT.